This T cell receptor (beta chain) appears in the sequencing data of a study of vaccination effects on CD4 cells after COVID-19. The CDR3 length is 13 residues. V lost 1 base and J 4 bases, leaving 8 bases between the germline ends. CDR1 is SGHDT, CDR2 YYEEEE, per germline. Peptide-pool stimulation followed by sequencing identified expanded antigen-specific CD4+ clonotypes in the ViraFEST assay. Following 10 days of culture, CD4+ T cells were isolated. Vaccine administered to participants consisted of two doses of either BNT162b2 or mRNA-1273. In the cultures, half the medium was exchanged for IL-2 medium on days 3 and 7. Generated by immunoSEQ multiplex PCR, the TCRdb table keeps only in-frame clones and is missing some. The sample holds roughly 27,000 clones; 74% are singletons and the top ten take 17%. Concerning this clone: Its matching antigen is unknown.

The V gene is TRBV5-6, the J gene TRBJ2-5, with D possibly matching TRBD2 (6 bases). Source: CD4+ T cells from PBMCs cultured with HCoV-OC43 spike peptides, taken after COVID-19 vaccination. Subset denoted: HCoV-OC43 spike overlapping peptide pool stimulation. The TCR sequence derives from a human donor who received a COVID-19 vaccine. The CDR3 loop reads CASSLQGGETQYF. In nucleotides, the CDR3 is TGTGCCAGCAGCTTGCAGGGAGGAGAGACCCAGTACTTC.